This record covers a single T cell receptor (beta chain). What antigen it recognizes has not been identified. Nothing much larger sits one base from this clone, and base qualities are not available. This specimen comes from a study of blood T cell repertoires in COVID-19 (dated by TCRdb to about 2020). About the study as a whole: The collaborator samples originated in the United States, Italy and Spain and spanned the acute and convalescent phases of COVID-19. Where HLA class I and class II types were available, the types were taken from metadata supplied by the sample provider, not from assay-based typing. The dataset comprised deeply sampled blood TCRbeta repertoires from subjects exposed to, actively infected with, or recovered from COVID-19. The material from the prospective study consisted of cDNA or gDNA derived from T cells, B-cell-depleted T cells, or PBMCs. The repertoires were released in a freely available public database meant as a resource for research on the immune response to SARS-CoV-2. The sample metadata nearly always contained a de-identified subject ID, COVID-19 status, age in years and sex. The samples were drawn from two sources: the first 160 participants of the ongoing ImmuneRACE study, and some 1,300 subjects contributed by 6 global collaborators.

Findings and caveats that apply to the study as a whole: Clinical and demographic metadata were provided uncurated, with the amount varying by source and participant.

Between the V and J ends, shortened by 5 bases and 3 bases respectively, the junction contains 10 bases. The CDR3 has 13 amino acids, counting the end cysteine and phenylalanine. The kept DNA is CDR3 alone, 39 bases in frame from the first base. CDR1 and CDR2 are drawn from the germline V gene: MGHRA, YSYEKL. TCRbeta CDR3 regions were amplified from genomic DNA by means of the immunoSEQ Assay, a bias-controlled multiplex PCR. Regarding the original processing steps: The number of nucleated cells in each sample was estimated from the amplification of reference gene primers within the assay. To quantify the absolute abundance of each unique TCRbeta CDR3 rearrangement, sequence reads were collapsed and filtered. For each sample, productive Simpson clonality was calculated as the square root of Simpson's diversity index across productive rearrangements. TCRdb holds this immuneACCESS table with in-frame rearrangements only. Some clones are missing; in checked studies, unresolved V genes explain under half, and the rest has no known cause. V and J calls and clone size are copied from that table; D and trimming were computed from the DNA. The sample profile shows 190,000 or so clones; around 87% of them were found once. In total, the top ten clones hold about 0.58% of the sample.

Each collaborating institution followed its own protocols to collect whole blood in K2EDTA tubes. For TCRbeta analysis, collaborators shipped samples in one of three forms: frozen whole blood, isolated PBMCs, or DNA extracted from either of those sample types. Material: peripheral blood. The V gene is TRBV4-1 and the J gene is TRBJ1-1; the D gene is not confidently resolved. The TCR was taken from a man between 45 and 60 years old with acute or convalescent COVID-19. The CDR3 protein is CASSSRVDTEAFF. The DNA sequence reads TGCGCCAGCAGCTCCCGGGTGGACACTGAAGCTTTCTTT.